A single sample is the source of the 18 T cell receptor beta chains below, sequenced in a study of Ad26.COV2.S vaccination and SARS-CoV-2 variants (dated by TCRdb to about 2021). Library construction relied on the immunoSEQ multiplex PCR assay. Drawn from immuneACCESS, this table holds only the in-frame rearrangements with V and J called that TCRdb kept. Clones are partly lost; checked studies trace under half to an unresolved V gene and leave the rest unexplained. The sample table holds some 450,000 clones, of which about 90% were seen once. Less than 5.5% of the sample belongs to the ten largest clones. The treatment or condition tag for this specimen amounts to: some 19 received Ad26.COV2.S at low or high dose, single or two shots; 5 received placebo; per-sample allocation not given. For vaccine and placebo recipients, the sequenced repertoires came from samples collected on day 63 after the first injection.

This material consisted of peripheral blood, taken in a trial of Ad26.COV2.S vaccine versus placebo. Every receptor here comes from a person between 18 and 65 years old who received the Ad26.COV2.S COVID-19 vaccine or a placebo.

The rearrangement uses TRBV5-4 and TRBJ1-2; D possibly corresponds to TRBD1 (5 bases). The CDR3 runs 13 residues. Germline V lookup: CDR1 SGHNT, CDR2 YYREEE (reference sequence). V lost 5 bases, J lost 4 bases, and 12 bases lay in between. CDR3 protein: CASRLTGGYGYTF. The DNA for the CDR3 is TGTGCCAGCAGATTGACGGGGGGCTATGGCTACACCTTC.

The genes are TRBV5-1 and TRBJ2-5; D ambiguous. CDR1 is SGHRS and CDR2 is YFSETQ in the germline V gene. Trimming took off 0 bases at V and 2 bases at J, with 8 bases between the two ends. The CDR3 has 14 amino acids. The CDR3 DNA sequence: TGCGCCAGCAGCTTGGGGAAAGTACAAGAGACCCAGTACTTC. Residues: CASSLGKVQETQYF. The full variable domain, with the rest looked up from reference TRBV5-1 and TRBJ2-5, is KAGVTQTPRYLIKTRGQQVTLSCSPISGHRSVSWYQQTPGQGLQFLFEYFSETQRNKGNFPGRFSGRQFSNSRSEMNVSTLELGDSALYLCASSLGKVQETQYFGPGTRLLVL.

The chain is built from TRBV2 and TRBJ1-5; a weak D match, TRBD1 (6 bases). The CDR3 runs to 15 residues. Germline V gene sequence: CDR1 SNHLY, CDR2 FYNNEI. V was cut by 3 bases and J by 0 bases, with 9 bases left in between. The CDR3 loop reads CASSEDSYSNQPQHF. DNA for the CDR3: TGTGCCAGCAGTGAGGACAGTTATAGCAATCAGCCCCAGCATTTT.

This clone was seen only once. The chain carries TRBV5-1 and TRBJ2-3, with TRBD2 identical over 8 bases. The germline gives CDR1 SGHRS, CDR2 YFSETQ. With V trimmed by 4 bases and J by 3 bases, 10 bases remained unmatched. The CDR3 is 16 amino acids. The DNA of the CDR3 is TGCGCCAGCAGCCCCCAAGCGGGAGAAAGGACAGATACGCAGTATTTT. It is translated as CASSPQAGERTDTQYF. The variable domain in full, with the rest retrieved from reference TRBV5-1 and TRBJ2-3, is KAGVTQTPRYLIKTRGQQVTLSCSPISGHRSVSWYQQTPGQGLQFLFEYFSETQRNKGNFPGRFSGRQFSNSRSEMNVSTLELGDSALYLCASSPQAGERTDTQYFGPGTRLTVL.

The V gene is TRBV27, the J gene TRBJ1-6; TRBD1 matches at 7 bases. The ends lost 4 bases at V and 16 bases at J; junction bases unmatched: 25. Germline V gives CDR1 MNHEY, CDR2 SMNVEV (reference sequence). The CDR3 is 18 residues long. CDR3 protein: CASSSRQGLGLKVRGLHF. The CDR3, as DNA: TGTGCCAGCAGTTCTCGACAGGGTTTAGGGTTAAAGGTCCGGGGGCTCCACTTT.

The rearrangement uses TRBV7-9 and TRBJ2-3; D perhaps matches TRBD1 (5 bases). The germline V and J ends were trimmed by 1 base and 2 bases, with 16 bases remaining between them. The CDR3 loop spans 17 amino acids. Germline loops: CDR1 SEHNR, CDR2 FQNEAQ (reference sequence). CDR3 DNA sequence: TGTGCCAGCAGCTTAGGACAGCTCCCCCCCCACACAGATACGCAGTATTTT. The encoded protein is CASSLGQLPPHTDTQYF.

This rearrangement joins TRBV5-1 to TRBJ2-1, with D perhaps matching TRBD2 (5 bases). The germline V gene encodes CDR1 SGHRS and CDR2 YFSETQ. The CDR3 runs to 14 residues. Trimming removed 6 bases at V and 5 bases at J, with 15 bases between. The CDR3 bases are TGCGCCAGCATTGCGGGTGGGCTTAACAATGAGCAGTTCTTC. It codes for CASIAGGLNNEQFF.

This sequence joins TRBV28 and TRBJ1-5; perhaps TRBD1 as D (6 bases). CDR3 length equals 14 residues. The germline V and J ends were trimmed by 10 bases and 3 bases, with 16 bases remaining between them. From germline, CDR1 is MDHEN and CDR2 SYDVKM. The CDR3 bases are TGTGCCAACCGTAAGGGGGGTGACAATCAGCCCCAGCATTTT. It is translated as CANRKGGDNQPQHF. The entire variable domain, with the rest obtained from reference TRBV28 and TRBJ1-5, is as follows: DVKVTQSSRYLVKRTGEKVFLECVQDMDHENMFWYRQDPGLGLRLIYFSYDVKMKEKGDIPEGYSVSREKKERFSLILESASTNQTSMYLCANRKGGDNQPQHFGDGTRLSIL.

The V call is TRBV7-9, the J call TRBJ1-2; TRBD1 aligns across 8 bases. The CDR3 loop spans 15 amino acids. The junction had 5 bases not matched to a gene; V was cut back by 5 bases and J by 0 bases. Germline-derived CDR1 and CDR2 are SEHNR and FQNEAQ (reference sequence). Written as DNA, the CDR3 is TGTGCCAGCAGCCCGACAGGGGTCACTAACTATGGCTACACCTTC. It yields the protein CASSPTGVTNYGYTF.

This sequence joins TRBV4-1 and TRBJ2-7; D is unresolved. The V gene's germline CDR1 is MGHRA and CDR2 YSYEKL. This CDR3 is 15 amino acids long. V was clipped by 0 bases and J by 2 bases, with 11 bases between them. The CDR3: CASSQDKQATYEQYF. The CDR3 region has the DNA TGCGCCAGCAGCCAAGATAAGCAGGCTACCTACGAGCAGTACTTC.

This chain links TRBV11-3 with TRBJ2-7; 8 nucleotides align to TRBD2. The ends lost 2 bases at V and 5 bases at J; junction bases unmatched: 8. In germline, CDR1 is SGHNT, CDR2 YENEEA. CDR3 length: 15 residues. The CDR3 sequence: CASSLKSGRVHEQYF. CDR3 nucleotide sequence: TGTGCCAGCAGCTTAAAAAGCGGGAGAGTCCACGAGCAGTACTTC.

The V gene is TRBV19, the J gene TRBJ2-1; D might be TRBD2 (5 bases). CDR3 length: 17 residues. V was clipped by 3 bases and J by 0 bases, with 15 bases between them. CDR1 and CDR2 from the germline V gene are LNHDA and SQIVND (reference sequence). The CDR3 bases are TGTGCCAGTAGTATTTTCGGCGGGCTGAGCTCCTACAATGAGCAGTTCTTC. It codes for CASSIFGGLSSYNEQFF.

The chain joins TRBV13 to TRBJ2-3; TRBD2 might be the D (6 bases). This CDR3 is built from 17 residues. V was pared by 5 bases and J by 1 base, with 19 bases between. Per germline, CDR1 PRHDT and CDR2 FYEKMQ (reference sequence). CDR3 amino acids: CASSTAPLATGTDTQYF. The CDR3, as DNA: TGTGCCAGCAGCACCGCCCCCCTAGCGACGGGCACAGATACGCAGTATTTT.

The chain links TRBV19 to TRBJ2-1, with TRBD2 identical over 10 bases. The length of the CDR3 is 15 residues. Germline CDR1 LNHDA, CDR2 SQIVND (reference sequence). J lost 7 bases, V lost 5 bases, and 8 bases had no gene match. The CDR3 loop is CASSPQLAGKNEQFF. The CDR3 coding sequence is TGTGCCAGTAGTCCTCAACTAGCGGGAAAGAATGAGCAGTTCTTC. Complete variable domain (other parts from reference TRBV19 and TRBJ2-1): DGGITQSPKYLFRKEGQNVTLSCEQNLNHDAMYWYRQDPGQGLRLIYYSQIVNDFQKGDIAEGYSVSREKKESFPLTVTSAQKNPTAFYLCASSPQLAGKNEQFFGPGTRLTVL.

V gene TRBV6-2 or TRBV6-3 combines with J gene TRBJ2-5; TRBD2 matches at 9 bases. Per the germline V gene, CDR1 is MNHEY and CDR2 is SVGEGT. The CDR3 is 16 amino acids. The V segment lost 5 bases and the J segment 5 bases; nucleotides outside the gene matches: 12. DNA of the CDR3: TGTGCCAGCAGTGACTTGGCCTATAGCGGGAGTGAGACCCAGTACTTC. Translated: CASSDLAYSGSETQYF.

The CDR3 DNA reads as TGTGCCAGCAGCCCTACAGGGGATGGCTACACCTTC. Encoded protein: CASSPTGDGYTF. The chain has TRBV7-2 and TRBJ1-2; TRBD1 matches at 7 bases. This CDR3 is built from 12 residues. J lost 6 bases, V lost 5 bases, and 3 bases had no gene match. Germline V gene lookup returns CDR1 SGHTA and CDR2 FQGNSA. Variable domain in full (rest from reference TRBV7-2 and TRBJ1-2): GAGVSQSPSNKVTEKGKDVELRCDPISGHTALYWYRQSLGQGLEFLIYFQGNSAPDKSGLPSDRFSAERTGGSVSTLTIQRTQQEDSAVYLCASSPTGDGYTFGSGTRLTVV.

V and J are TRBV6-2 or TRBV6-3 and TRBJ2-5; D call uncertain. V gave up 0 bases and J gave up 3 bases, with 2 bases separating them. Germline V gives CDR1 MNHEY, CDR2 SVGEGT. This CDR3 region has 12 residues. The chain's CDR3 is CASSYSKETQYF. As DNA, the CDR3 is TGTGCCAGCAGTTACTCAAAAGAGACCCAGTACTTC.

This clone was counted a few times. CDR3 residues: CASSRTTGDGYTF. In DNA form, the CDR3 reads TGTGCCAGCAGCAGAACGACAGGGGATGGCTACACCTTC. The chain carries TRBV7-3 and TRBJ1-2, with TRBD1 matching 8 bases. The J segment lost 6 bases and the V segment lost 5 bases, leaving 5 bases of the junction unmatched. Germline V gene data show CDR1 as SGHTA and CDR2 as FQGTGA. There are 13 residues in the CDR3. Full variable domain (outside the CDR3, taken from reference TRBV7-3 and TRBJ1-2): GAGVSQTPSNKVTEKGKYVELRCDPISGHTALYWYRQSLGQGPEFLIYFQGTGAADDSGLPNDRFFAVRPEGSVSTLKIQRTERGDSAVYLCASSRTTGDGYTFGSGTRLTVV.